Listed here are 12 T cell receptor beta chains from one sample, sequenced in a study of OX40 agonist ivuxolimab in advanced cancers. Clones were sequenced by immunoSEQ multiplex PCR, and TCRdb holds only the in-frame ones, with some missing. The sample lists roughly 60,000 clones; around 84% were seen once. Material: CD4+ or CD8+ T cells sorted from blood, obtained in a trial of the OX40 agonist ivuxolimab. These receptor sequences come from an adult with an advanced solid tumor such as melanoma, head and neck, liver or kidney cancer.

The CDR3: CASSSGGHLGKETQYF. The CDR3 DNA is TGTGCCAGCAGTTCGGGGGGACACTTGGGGAAAGAGACCCAGTACTTC. V gene TRBV28 combines with J gene TRBJ2-5; D may be TRBD2 (7 bases). The CDR3 totals 16 residues. Germline CDR1 and CDR2: MDHEN and SYDVKM. Trimming took 4 bases from V and 3 from J, leaving 18 bases between them.

This chain connects TRBV18 to TRBJ1-1; no definite D call. The CDR3 covers 16 residues. Germline V gives CDR1 KGHSH, CDR2 LQKENI. The V gene lost 0 bases and the J gene lost 0 bases, with 11 bases spanning the gap. CDR3 sequence: CASSPPHLHMNTEAFF. The CDR3 DNA follows: TGTGCCAGCTCACCACCCCATCTACACATGAACACTGAAGCTTTCTTT.

The V and J genes are TRBV6-6 and TRBJ2-5; possibly TRBD2 for D (5 bases). This CDR3 spans 14 amino acids. V lost 2 bases and J lost 5, with 12 bases in between. Germline loops: CDR1 MNHNY, CDR2 SVGAGI (reference sequence). This chain's CDR3 is CASSYALKRETQYF. For the CDR3, the DNA is TGTGCCAGCAGTTACGCACTAAAGCGGGAGACCCAGTACTTC.

V and J are TRBV6-1 and TRBJ1-5; the D gene is possibly TRBD1 (5 bases). In germline, CDR1 is MNHNS, CDR2 SASEGT. V was cut by 4 bases and J by 0 bases, with 16 bases left in between. The CDR3 has 17 residues. CDR3 amino acids: CASSGSDSRISNQPQHF. Written as DNA, the CDR3 is TGTGCCAGCAGTGGATCCGACAGTCGTATTAGCAATCAGCCCCAGCATTTT.

The gene calls are TRBV5-1 and TRBJ2-3; 8 bases line up with TRBD2. The CDR3 sequence is 15 residues long. J gave up 6 bases and V 0 bases, and 6 bases lay outside the gene matches. Germline loops: CDR1 SGHRS, CDR2 YFSETQ. CDR3: CASSLDGGAEDTQYF. For the CDR3, the DNA is TGCGCCAGCAGCTTGGACGGGGGGGCCGAGGATACGCAGTATTTT.

The chain carries TRBV19 and TRBJ2-6, with D perhaps matching TRBD1 (6 bases). CDR3 length: 15 residues. Germline V CDR1 and CDR2: LNHDA, SQIVND (reference sequence). Trimming removed 7 bases at V and 2 bases at J, with 12 bases between. CDR3 residues: CASTTWGPGANVLTF. CDR3 DNA: TGTGCCAGTACCACCTGGGGGCCTGGGGCCAACGTCCTGACTTTC. Looking up the rest from reference TRBV19 and TRBJ2-6 gives the full variable domain: DGGITQSPKYLFRKEGQNVTLSCEQNLNHDAMYWYRQDPGQGLRLIYYSQIVNDFQKGDIAEGYSVSREKKESFPLTVTSAQKNPTAFYLCASTTWGPGANVLTFGAGSRLTVL.

The chain joins TRBV11-2 to TRBJ2-1; 7 bases fit TRBD2. The CDR3 has 15 amino acids. Germline CDR1 and CDR2: SGHAT and FQNNGV. Trimming cost V 4 bases and J 3 bases; bases outside gene matches: 6. The CDR3, as DNA: TGTGCCAGCAGCTCACGGGGGGTTCGCTACAATGAGCAGTTCTTC. Translation: CASSSRGVRYNEQFF. Looking up the rest from reference TRBV11-2 and TRBJ2-1 gives the full variable domain: EAGVAQSPRYKIIEKRQSVAFWCNPISGHATLYWYQQILGQGPKLLIQFQNNGVVDDSQLPKDRFSAERLKGVDSTLKIQPAKLEDSAVYLCASSSRGVRYNEQFFGPGTRLTVL.

This chain links TRBV19 with TRBJ2-6, with 7 bases fitting TRBD1. V dropped 5 bases and J dropped 2; count of bases not matched to a gene: 3. Looked up from germline, CDR1 is LNHDA and CDR2 is SQIVND (reference sequence). This CDR3 region has 15 residues. CDR3 nucleotides: TGTGCCAGTAGTGCTAGGGGGCCTGGGGCCAACGTCCTGACTTTC. Translated, it gives CASSARGPGANVLTF.

The rearrangement links TRBV28 to TRBJ2-1; D gene uncertain. The CDR3 is made up of 15 amino acids. Germline values: CDR1 MDHEN, CDR2 SYDVKM. The ends were cut back, 2 bases at V and 2 bases at J, with 10 bases in the middle. CDR3 sequence reads: CASSLGPEPYNEQFF. The DNA for the CDR3 is TGTGCCAGCAGTTTAGGGCCAGAACCCTACAATGAGCAGTTCTTC.

The chain recombines TRBV11-2 with TRBJ2-1; 12 bases are a match to TRBD2. This CDR3 region has 14 residues. The V and J ends lost 5 bases and 6 bases, in that order; junction bases with no gene match: 2. From germline, CDR1 is SGHAT and CDR2 FQNNGV. The CDR3 here is CASSVTSGGNEQFF. In nucleotides, the CDR3 is TGTGCCAGCAGCGTGACTAGCGGGGGCAATGAGCAGTTCTTC.

This clone appeared a single time. V is TRBV6-4 and J is TRBJ2-7; D is uncertain. V shed 6 bases and J shed 6 bases, with 6 bases lying between them. CDR3 length: 10 residues. In germline, CDR1 is MRHNA, CDR2 SNTAGT. CDR3 DNA: TGTGCCAGCAGAAGTTTCGAGCAGTACTTC. Its translation is CASRSFEQYF.

The chain employs TRBV7-8 and TRBJ2-3, with D perhaps being TRBD1 or TRBD2 (5 bases each). Trimming removed 7 bases from V and 3 bases from J, with 20 bases in between. Germline CDR1 is SGHVS and CDR2 is FQNEAQ. This CDR3 is built from 16 residues. The DNA of the CDR3 is TGTGCCAGCACTCCCAGGGTTTGGGGGAGTACAGATACGCAGTATTTT. It yields the protein CASTPRVWGSTDTQYF.